The rows below give T cell receptor beta chains drawn from one sample of a study of molecular identifiers for immune sequencing clone quantification. TCRdb used MiXCR to reprocess the PCR reads, holding one entry per CDR3 protein. The sample yields about 500,000 distinct CDR3 sequences, 20% to 25% seen once. Sequencing was carried out using naive CD8+ T cells from blood, with Jurkat cell RNA spiked in. These receptors came from a human donor in good health. Some libraries in this study had Jurkat cell RNA spiked in. CDR3s include the opening cysteine and the closing phenylalanine or tryptophan. Fields, in order: D gene, V gene, clone size, J gene, CDR3 DNA, CDR3 protein. The D gene is left open where the match is weak. Not every row has a clone size; where given, it reads once, few, many or a size class.

D: TRBD1
V: TRBV27
size: once
J: TRBJ1-1
DNA: TGTGCCAGCAGTTTACTAAAGATAGGGGGCAGCGCTGAAGCTTTCTTT
CDR3: CASSLLKIGGSAEAFF

D: .
V: TRBV12-3/TRBV12-4
size: many
J: TRBJ1-1
DNA: TGTGCCAGCAGCTCTGGGACACACACTGAAGCTTTCTTT
CDR3: CASSSGTHTEAFF

D: .
V: TRBV12-3/TRBV12-4
size: many
J: TRBJ1-2
DNA: TGTGCCAGCAGTTTAGGCGTCAGCTATGGCTACACCTTC
CDR3: CASSLGVSYGYTF

D: .
V: TRBV20-1
size: .
J: TRBJ2-7
DNA: TGCAGTGCTAGAGTACGGGAAACATCTTACGAGCAGTACTTC
CDR3: CSARVRETSYEQYF

D: .
V: TRBV25-1
size: few
J: TRBJ1-3
DNA: TGTGCCAGCAGCCACAGGGAGCTGTCTGGAAACACCATATATTTT
CDR3: CASSHRELSGNTIYF

D: TRBD2
V: TRBV20-1
size: .
J: TRBJ2-7
DNA: TGCAGTGCCAGGACTAGCGGGAGGGAGAGCTCCTACGAGCAGTACTTC
CDR3: CSARTSGRESSYEQYF

D: .
V: TRBV7-2
size: many
J: TRBJ2-7
DNA: TGTGCCAGCAGCTTAGGAGGGCTTTCCTACGAGCAGTACTTC
CDR3: CASSLGGLSYEQYF

D: .
V: TRBV5-4
size: few
J: TRBJ1-1
DNA: TGTGCCAGCAGCTTGGCCGTGTACAGCATGAACACTGAAGCTTTCTTT
CDR3: CASSLAVYSMNTEAFF

D: .
V: TRBV4-2
size: many
J: TRBJ1-6
DNA: TGTGCCAGCAGCCATGTCAAGGAAGGGAGTAATTCACCCCTCCACTTT
CDR3: CASSHVKEGSNSPLHF

D: .
V: TRBV7-9
size: many
J: TRBJ1-5
DNA: TGTGCCAGCAGCTTTTGGGGTCAGCCCCAGCATTTT
CDR3: CASSFWGQPQHF

D: TRBD2
V: TRBV12-3/TRBV12-4
size: .
J: TRBJ2-1
DNA: TGTGCCAGCAGTTTCAGACTAGCGATCAATGAGCAGTTCTTC
CDR3: CASSFRLAINEQFF